The rows below give T cell receptor beta chains drawn from one sample of a study of blood T cell repertoires in COVID-19. Using immunoSEQ multiplex PCR, the repertoire was profiled, and TCRdb retains in-frame clones only, with some absent. This sample carries about 160,000 clones, 90% to 95% of them seen once, and the ten largest clones take roughly 5%. The sequenced material came from peripheral blood. Receptors were obtained from a woman aged 50 to 60 with acute or convalescent COVID-19. CDR3s include the opening cysteine and the closing phenylalanine or tryptophan. A D gene is named only where the DNA matches it firmly. Expanded clones get a size class; other rows say once, few or many, or leave the size out.

j_call,d_call,v_call,clone_size,cdr3_aa,cdr3_nt
TRBJ2-2,-,TRBV10-3,-,CAIMLVNTGELFF,TGTGCCATCATGCTAGTAAACACCGGGGAGCTGTTTTTT
TRBJ2-7,-,TRBV5-1,-,CASSHSGSTTEQYF,TGCGCCAGCAGCCATTCCGGGTCCACCACGGAGCAGTACTTC
TRBJ2-7,-,TRBV10-1,-,CASSESDEQYF,TGCGCCAGCAGTGAATCTGACGAGCAGTACTTC
TRBJ2-2,TRBD1,TRBV11-3,-,CASSYRQGPSTGELFF,TGTGCCAGCAGCTATCGACAGGGGCCGAGCACCGGGGAGCTGTTTTTT
TRBJ1-2,-,TRBV5-1,few,CASSLTGGLNYGYTF,TGCGCCAGCAGCTTGACGGGGGGCCTGAACTATGGCTACACCTTC
TRBJ2-3,-,TRBV9,once,CASSVVVADTQYF,TGTGCCAGCAGCGTGGTAGTCGCAGATACGCAGTATTTT
TRBJ2-2,-,TRBV7-7,-,CASSWEAAGTGELFF,TGTGCCAGCAGCTGGGAGGCGGCCGGAACCGGGGAGCTGTTTTTT
TRBJ1-3,-,TRBV2,-,CASSEPGNAGNTIYF,TGTGCCAGCAGTGAACCAGGGAACGCTGGAAACACCATATATTTT
TRBJ1-1,-,TRBV14,once,CASSLNTGWAFTEAFF,TGTGCCAGCAGCTTAAATACAGGTTGGGCTTTCACTGAAGCTTTCTTT
TRBJ1-1,-,TRBV5-1,-,CASSLAPLNTEAFF,TGCGCCAGCAGCTTGGCCCCACTCAACACTGAAGCTTTCTTT
TRBJ1-5,TRBD1,TRBV18,-,CASSPGTGDRNQPQHF,TGTGCCAGCTCACCAGGGACAGGGGATCGCAATCAGCCCCAGCATTTT
TRBJ1-1,-,TRBV6-5,-,CASSYSEGSTEAFF,TGTGCCAGCAGTTACTCGGAGGGTAGCACTGAAGCTTTCTTT
TRBJ1-5,TRBD1,TRBV28,-,CASSPTQNNRGGNQPQHF,TGTGCCAGCAGTCCGACCCAAAATAACAGGGGAGGCAATCAGCCCCAGCATTTT
TRBJ2-7,TRBD1,TRBV7-2,-,CASRKQGYEQYF,TGTGCCAGCAGAAAACAGGGGTACGAGCAGTACTTC
TRBJ1-1,TRBD1,TRBV30,-,CAWSDQGARNTEAFF,TGTGCCTGGAGTGACCAGGGGGCGAGGAACACTGAAGCTTTCTTT
TRBJ1-6,-,TRBV5-8,-,CASSLSGVNSPLHF,TGTGCCAGCAGCTTGTCAGGTGTTAATTCACCCCTCCACTTT
TRBJ2-2,-,TRBV3-1/TRBV3-2,-,CASSQGPGRGASGELFF,TGTGCCAGCAGCCAAGGTCCTGGCCGGGGGGCATCGGGGGAGCTGTTTTTT
TRBJ2-3,TRBD2,TRBV3-1/TRBV3-2,once,CASSSSGSGTDTQYF,TGTGCCAGCAGCTCTAGCGGGAGTGGGACAGATACGCAGTATTTT
TRBJ1-1,TRBD1,TRBV19,-,CASRKTGNLNTEAFF,TGTGCCAGTAGAAAGACAGGGAACTTAAACACTGAAGCTTTCTTT
TRBJ2-7,TRBD1,TRBV10-3,-,CAMRDRVEGEQYF,TGTGCCATGAGGGACAGGGTGGAGGGCGAGCAGTACTTC
TRBJ1-5,TRBD1,TRBV28,-,CASSPHSGQGARPQHF,TGTGCCAGCAGTCCTCACTCGGGGCAGGGGGCTCGGCCCCAGCATTTT
TRBJ1-3,-,TRBV3-1/TRBV3-2,-,CASSHPDRSSGNTIYF,TGTGCCAGCAGCCATCCCGACAGGAGCTCTGGAAACACCATATATTTT
TRBJ1-5,TRBD1,TRBV28,-,CASSLQGARSNQPQHF,TGTGCCAGCAGTTTACAGGGGGCAAGGAGCAATCAGCCCCAGCATTTT
TRBJ1-4,TRBD1,TRBV10-3,-,CATGQGWREKLFF,TGTGCCACAGGACAGGGGTGGCGTGAAAAACTGTTTTTT
TRBJ2-7,TRBD1,TRBV2,once,CASSVRGQGSYEQYF,TGTGCCAGCAGTGTTCGCGGACAGGGCTCCTACGAGCAGTACTTC
TRBJ1-1,TRBD1,TRBV10-2,once,CASSEPPLGGPEAFF,TGCGCCAGCAGTGAGCCGCCTTTAGGGGGCCCTGAAGCTTTCTTT
TRBJ2-7,TRBD2,TRBV7-2,-,CASSLGLAGGPAGKQYF,TGTGCCAGCAGCTTAGGACTAGCGGGAGGGCCAGCTGGGAAGCAGTACTTC
TRBJ1-3,-,TRBV28,-,CASSAYRDKGNTIYF,TGTGCCAGCAGTGCCTACAGGGATAAAGGAAACACCATATATTTT
TRBJ2-3,-,TRBV7-9,-,CASSLYPVSDTQYF,TGTGCCAGCAGCTTATATCCAGTTTCCGATACGCAGTATTTT
TRBJ1-5,TRBD1,TRBV30,-,CAWSVPGTGGNQPQHF,TGTGCCTGGAGTGTACCAGGGACAGGGGGCAATCAGCCCCAGCATTTT
TRBJ1-2,-,TRBV19,-,CASRLQGRYGYTF,TGTGCCAGTAGGTTACAGGGTCGCTATGGCTACACCTTC
TRBJ2-5,TRBD2,TRBV10-3,-,CATGGSRAQYF,TGTGCCACCGGGGGGTCCCGGGCCCAGTACTTC
TRBJ2-3,TRBD2,TRBV5-1,-,CASSLAPAGDTDTQYF,TGCGCCAGCAGCTTGGCCCCGGCGGGAGACACAGATACGCAGTATTTT
TRBJ2-7,-,TRBV12-3/TRBV12-4,once,CASRKQGYEQYF,TGTGCCAGCAGGAAACAGGGCTACGAGCAGTACTTC
TRBJ2-2,TRBD1,TRBV2,-,CATSGTANTGELFF,TGTGCCACTTCCGGGACAGCGAACACCGGGGAGCTGTTTTTT
TRBJ1-2,-,TRBV29-1,-,CSAPLGGVYGYTF,TGCAGCGCCCCTCTGGGGGGGGTCTATGGCTACACCTTC
TRBJ1-1,TRBD1,TRBV10-3,-,CAISGQGTEAFF,TGTGCCATCAGTGGACAGGGAACTGAAGCTTTCTTT
TRBJ1-1,TRBD1,TRBV19,-,CASSTDRDAEAFF,TGTGCCAGTAGTACCGACAGGGACGCTGAAGCTTTCTTT
TRBJ1-4,-,TRBV3-1/TRBV3-2,-,CASSPQETPEKLFF,TGTGCCAGCAGCCCTCAAGAGACACCCGAAAAACTGTTTTTT
TRBJ2-7,TRBD2,TRBV2,-,CASRGLAGTYEQYF,TGTGCCAGCAGAGGACTAGCGGGAACCTACGAGCAGTACTTC
TRBJ1-2,TRBD1,TRBV3-1/TRBV3-2,-,CASSRQGGGYTF,TGTGCCAGCAGCCGACAGGGTGGAGGCTACACCTTC
TRBJ2-7,-,TRBV4-1,-,CASSPIGQSYEQYF,TGCGCCAGCAGCCCTATAGGACAGTCCTACGAGCAGTACTTC
TRBJ1-5,-,TRBV25-1,-,CASSGRGNQPQHF,TGTGCCAGCAGTGGTAGGGGAAATCAGCCCCAGCATTTT
TRBJ2-1,TRBD2,TRBV5-1,-,CASTYDGGGNEQFF,TGCGCCAGCACCTACGATGGGGGGGGCAATGAGCAGTTCTTC
TRBJ2-7,TRBD1,TRBV19,-,CASTQGAGEQYF,TGTGCCAGTACCCAGGGGGCGGGCGAGCAGTACTTC
TRBJ1-2,-,TRBV3-1/TRBV3-2,-,CASSQGPGLLGSGYTF,TGTGCCAGCAGCCAAGGTCCCGGACTCCTCGGGAGTGGCTACACCTTC